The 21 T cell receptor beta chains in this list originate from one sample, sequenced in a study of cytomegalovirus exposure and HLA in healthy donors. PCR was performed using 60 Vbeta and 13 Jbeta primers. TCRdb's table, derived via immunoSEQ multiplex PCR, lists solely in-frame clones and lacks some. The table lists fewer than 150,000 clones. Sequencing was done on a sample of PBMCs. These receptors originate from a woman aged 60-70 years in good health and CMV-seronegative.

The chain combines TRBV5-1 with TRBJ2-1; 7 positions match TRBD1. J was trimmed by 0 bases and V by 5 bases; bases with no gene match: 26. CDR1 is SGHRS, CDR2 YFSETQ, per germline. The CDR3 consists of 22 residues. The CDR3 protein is CASSRFRGFLNRGVSSYNEQFF. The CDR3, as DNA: TGCGCCAGCAGTCGATTCAGGGGGTTCTTGAACAGGGGAGTAAGCTCCTACAATGAGCAGTTCTTC.

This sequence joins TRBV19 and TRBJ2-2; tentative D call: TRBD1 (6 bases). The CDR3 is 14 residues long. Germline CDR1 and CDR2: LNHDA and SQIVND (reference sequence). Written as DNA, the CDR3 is TGTGCGGCCCAGGGGCTAGCCAACACCGGGGAGCTGTTTTTT. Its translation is CAAQGLANTGELFF.

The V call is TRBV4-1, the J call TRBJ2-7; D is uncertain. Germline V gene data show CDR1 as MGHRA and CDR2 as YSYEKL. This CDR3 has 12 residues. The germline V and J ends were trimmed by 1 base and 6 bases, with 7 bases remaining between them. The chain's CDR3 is CASSQVRGEQYF. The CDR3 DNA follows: TGCGCCAGCAGCCAAGTGCGCGGCGAGCAGTACTTC.

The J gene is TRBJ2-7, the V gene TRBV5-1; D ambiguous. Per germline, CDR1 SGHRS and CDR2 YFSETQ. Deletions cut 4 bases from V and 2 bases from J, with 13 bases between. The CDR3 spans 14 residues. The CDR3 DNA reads TGCGCCAGCAGCCCCGGGTCCCAGACCTACGAGCAGTACTTC. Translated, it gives CASSPGSQTYEQYF. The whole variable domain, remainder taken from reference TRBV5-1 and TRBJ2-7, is KAGVTQTPRYLIKTRGQQVTLSCSPISGHRSVSWYQQTPGQGLQFLFEYFSETQRNKGNFPGRFSGRQFSNSRSEMNVSTLELGDSALYLCASSPGSQTYEQYFGPGTRLTVT.

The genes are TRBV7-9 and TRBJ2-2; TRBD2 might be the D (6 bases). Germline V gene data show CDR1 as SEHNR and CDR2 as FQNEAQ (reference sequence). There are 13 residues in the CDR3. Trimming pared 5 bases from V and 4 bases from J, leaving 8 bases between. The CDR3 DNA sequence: TGTGCCAGCAGCCCCGGGGGCACCGGGGAGCTGTTTTTT. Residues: CASSPGGTGELFF.

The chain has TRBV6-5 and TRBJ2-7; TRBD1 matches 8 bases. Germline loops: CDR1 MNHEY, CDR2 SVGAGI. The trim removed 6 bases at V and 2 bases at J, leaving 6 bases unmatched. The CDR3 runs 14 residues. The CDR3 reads CASSYDRGTYEQYF. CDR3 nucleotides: TGTGCCAGCAGCTACGACAGGGGAACCTACGAGCAGTACTTC.

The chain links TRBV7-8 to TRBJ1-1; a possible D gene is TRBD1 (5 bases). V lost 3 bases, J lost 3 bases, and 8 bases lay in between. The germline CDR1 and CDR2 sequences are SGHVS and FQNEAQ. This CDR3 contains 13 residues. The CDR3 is CASSFDSYTEAFF. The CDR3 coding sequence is TGTGCCAGCAGCTTCGACAGTTACACTGAAGCTTTCTTT.

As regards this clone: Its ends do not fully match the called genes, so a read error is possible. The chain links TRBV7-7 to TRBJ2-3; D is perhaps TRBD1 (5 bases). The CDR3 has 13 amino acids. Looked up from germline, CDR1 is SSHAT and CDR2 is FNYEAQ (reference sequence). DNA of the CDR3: TGTGCTAGCAGTCCCAGGGTTGGAGATACGCAGTATTTT. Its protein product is CASSPRVGDTQYF.

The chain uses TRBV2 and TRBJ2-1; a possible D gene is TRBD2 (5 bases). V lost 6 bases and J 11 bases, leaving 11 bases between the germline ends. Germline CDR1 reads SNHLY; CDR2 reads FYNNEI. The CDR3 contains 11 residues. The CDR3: CASSPREQQFF. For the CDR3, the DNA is TGTGCCAGCAGCCCGAGGGAGCAGCAGTTCTTC.

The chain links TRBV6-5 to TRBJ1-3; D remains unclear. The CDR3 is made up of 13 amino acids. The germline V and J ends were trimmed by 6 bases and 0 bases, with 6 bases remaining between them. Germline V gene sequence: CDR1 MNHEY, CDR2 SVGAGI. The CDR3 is CASREFSGNTIYF. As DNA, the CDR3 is TGTGCCAGCAGGGAGTTCTCTGGAAACACCATATATTTT.

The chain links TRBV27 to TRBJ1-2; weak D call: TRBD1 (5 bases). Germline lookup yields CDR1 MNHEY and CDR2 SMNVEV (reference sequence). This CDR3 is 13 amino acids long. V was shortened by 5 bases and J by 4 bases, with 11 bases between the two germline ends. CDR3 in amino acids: CASSPTGGYGYTF. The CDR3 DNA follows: TGTGCCAGCAGTCCTACCGGGGGCTATGGCTACACCTTC.

CDR3 residues: CASSPGPRTGDEQYF. CDR3 in DNA: TGTGCCAGCAGCCCAGGCCCCCGGACAGGGGACGAGCAGTACTTC. The V and J genes are TRBV5-4 and TRBJ2-7; the match to TRBD1 covers 9 bases. CDR1 is SGHNT and CDR2 is YYREEE in the germline V gene (reference sequence). The length of the CDR3 is 15 residues. V shed 4 bases, J shed 5 bases, and the junction held 10 bases outside the gene matches.

The CDR3: CASSYTGGRAYEQYF. The CDR3 coding sequence is TGTGCCAGCAGCTATACGGGGGGGCGAGCCTACGAGCAGTACTTC. This rearrangement joins TRBV11-2 to TRBJ2-7; TRBD2 agrees at 8 bases. Trimming cost V 4 bases and J 2 bases; bases outside gene matches: 7. Germline V gene data show CDR1 as SGHAT and CDR2 as FQNNGV. The CDR3 extends over 15 amino acids.

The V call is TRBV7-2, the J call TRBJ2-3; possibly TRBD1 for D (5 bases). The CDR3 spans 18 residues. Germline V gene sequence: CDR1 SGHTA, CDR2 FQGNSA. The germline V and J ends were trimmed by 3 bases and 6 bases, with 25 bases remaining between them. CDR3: CASSFRASFRYRPDTQYF. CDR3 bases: TGTGCCAGCAGCTTCAGGGCTAGTTTTCGGTATCGTCCCGATACGCAGTATTTT. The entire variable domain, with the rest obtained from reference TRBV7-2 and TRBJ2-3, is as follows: GAGVSQSPSNKVTEKGKDVELRCDPISGHTALYWYRQSLGQGLEFLIYFQGNSAPDKSGLPSDRFSAERTGGSVSTLTIQRTQQEDSAVYLCASSFRASFRYRPDTQYFGPGTRLTVL.

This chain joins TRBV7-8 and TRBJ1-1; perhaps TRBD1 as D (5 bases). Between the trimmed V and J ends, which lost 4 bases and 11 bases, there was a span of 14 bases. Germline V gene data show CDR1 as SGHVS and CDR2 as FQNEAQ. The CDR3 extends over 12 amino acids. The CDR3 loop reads CASSSRGPRAFF. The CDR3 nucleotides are TGTGCCAGCAGCTCGCGGGGCCCGCGCGCTTTCTTT.

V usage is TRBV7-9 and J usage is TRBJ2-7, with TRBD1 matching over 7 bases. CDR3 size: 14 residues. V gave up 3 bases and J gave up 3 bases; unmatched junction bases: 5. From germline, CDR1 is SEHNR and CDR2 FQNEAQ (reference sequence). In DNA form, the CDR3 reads TGTGCCAGCAGCTTCGACAGGGTAGGCTACGAGCAGTACTTC. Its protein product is CASSFDRVGYEQYF.

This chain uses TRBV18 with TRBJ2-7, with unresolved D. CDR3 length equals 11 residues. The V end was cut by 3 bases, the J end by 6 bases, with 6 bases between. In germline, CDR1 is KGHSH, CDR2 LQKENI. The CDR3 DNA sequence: TGTGCCAGCTCACCGCGAGGCGAGCAGTACTTC. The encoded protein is CASSPRGEQYF. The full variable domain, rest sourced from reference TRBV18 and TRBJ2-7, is NAGVMQNPRHLVRRRGQEARLRCSPMKGHSHVYWYRQLPEEGLKFMVYLQKENIIDESGMPKERFSAEFPKEGPSILRIQQVVRGDSAAYFCASSPRGEQYFGPGTRLTVT.

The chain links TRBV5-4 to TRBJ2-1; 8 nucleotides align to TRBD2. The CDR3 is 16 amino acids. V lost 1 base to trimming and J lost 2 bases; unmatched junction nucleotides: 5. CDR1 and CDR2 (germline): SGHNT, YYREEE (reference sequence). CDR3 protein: CASSLLRGRTYNEQFF. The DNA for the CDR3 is TGTGCCAGCAGCTTGTTGCGCGGGAGGACCTACAATGAGCAGTTCTTC.

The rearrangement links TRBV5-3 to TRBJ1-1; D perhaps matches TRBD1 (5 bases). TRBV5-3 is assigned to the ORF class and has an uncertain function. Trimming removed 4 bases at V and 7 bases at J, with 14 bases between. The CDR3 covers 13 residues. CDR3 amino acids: CARSKTESCEAFF. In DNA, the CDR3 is TGTGCCAGAAGCAAGACAGAGAGCTGTGAAGCTTTCTTT.

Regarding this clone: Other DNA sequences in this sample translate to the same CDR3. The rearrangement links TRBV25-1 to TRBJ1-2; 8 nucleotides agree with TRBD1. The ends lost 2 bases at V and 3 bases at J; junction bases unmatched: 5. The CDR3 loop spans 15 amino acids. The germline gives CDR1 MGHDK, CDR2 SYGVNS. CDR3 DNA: TGTGCCAGCAGTGAAACAGGGGGAAGAGACTATGGCTACACCTTC. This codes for CASSETGGRDYGYTF.

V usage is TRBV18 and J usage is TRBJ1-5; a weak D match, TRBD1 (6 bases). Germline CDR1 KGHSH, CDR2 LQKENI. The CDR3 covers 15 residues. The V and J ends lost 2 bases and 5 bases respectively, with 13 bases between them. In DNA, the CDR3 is TGTGCCAGCTCACCATTGAGGGGGACACATCAGCCCCAGCATTTT. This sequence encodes CASSPLRGTHQPQHF.